The entry below describes one T cell receptor beta chain. TCR beta CDR3 regions were amplified from RNA transcripts. TCR CDR3 underwent first-round RT-PCR with the HTBI primer set. MiXCR, run by TCRdb on the multiplex PCR reads, gives a single entry per CDR3 protein. The sample has hundreds of thousands of distinct CDR3 sequences, under 15% seen once. This sample stems from a study of T cells in Graves' hyperthyroidism and ophthalmopathy. Germline CDR1 and CDR2: SGHRS and YFSETQ. V was shortened by 3 bases and J by 6 bases, with 12 bases between the two germline ends. The CDR3 totals 13 residues. Sequencing was carried out using blood. The chain is built from TRBV5-1 and TRBJ1-2; no clear D gene. This clonotype originated in a man aged 18 to 29 with Graves' ophthalmopathy. CDR3 in DNA: TGCGCCAGCAGCTACCTCTCGGCAGATGGCTACACCTTC. Translating it yields CASSYLSADGYTF.